The 28 T cell receptor beta chains in this list originate from one sample, sequenced in a study of T cell repertoires in cytomegalovirus infection. A single record per CDR3 protein comes from TCRdb applying MiXCR to the reads. The sample gives 450,000 to 650,000 distinct CDR3 sequences, more than 25% of which show up once; approximately 13% is in the top ten. Sequenced material: PBMCs. The receptors derive from a human donor in good health (CMV status not recorded). Some clones in this sample may be carry-over from other donors' samples.

As to this clonotype: A single base separates this from a much larger clone, so it may be a read error. The CDR3 DNA sequence: TGTGCCAGCAGTTACTCGAGAACACAGGGCGGGGAGACCGAGTACTTC. Protein sequence: CASSYSRTQGGETEYF. This chain joins TRBV6-6 and TRBJ2-5; D might be TRBD1 or TRBD2, each matching 6 bases. This CDR3 is built from 16 residues. CDR1 MNHNY and CDR2 SVGAGI come from the germline V gene (reference sequence).

V usage is TRBV15 and J usage is TRBJ1-4; D is uncertain. The CDR3 length is 16 residues. Trimming pared 0 bases from V and 2 bases from J, leaving 10 bases between. The germline V gene has CDR1 LNHNV and CDR2 YYDKDF (reference sequence). CDR3 sequence: CATSRDPPYTNEKLFF. DNA for the CDR3: TGTGCCACCAGCAGAGATCCTCCGTATACTAATGAAAAACTGTTTTTT.

The chain carries TRBV4-1 and TRBJ1-2, with TRBD1 matching 7 bases. The V gene's germline CDR1 is MGHRA and CDR2 YSYEKL. J was trimmed by 3 bases and V by 1 base; bases with no gene match: 2. The CDR3 is 14 residues long. The DNA of the CDR3 is TGCGCCAGCAGCCAAGCTGGGACAGACTATGGCTACACCTTC. Residues: CASSQAGTDYGYTF.

This clonotype was found a few times. V usage is TRBV10-3 and J usage is TRBJ2-7; tentatively, D is TRBD1 (5 bases). V dropped 0 bases and J dropped 7 bases, with 13 bases sitting between them. The germline V gene has CDR1 ENHRY and CDR2 SYGVKD. CDR3 size: 14 residues. CDR3: CAISESGHASEQYV. In nucleotides, the CDR3 is TGTGCCATCAGTGAGTCGGGGCACGCTAGTGAGCAGTACGTC.

This chain joins TRBV7-6 and TRBJ2-4; a weak D match, TRBD1 (6 bases). CDR3 length: 13 residues. Trimming removed 2 bases at V and 8 bases at J, with 10 bases between. Germline CDR1 and CDR2: SGHVS and FNYEAQ. DNA of the CDR3: TGTGCCAGCAGCTTACAAGAGGGGGACATTCAGTACTTC. Translated, it gives CASSLQEGDIQYF.

In this sample, this clonotype turned up a few times. The junction and the germline gene differ at one end; a read error may be behind it. V and J are TRBV2 and TRBJ2-7; 8 bases match TRBD1. The CDR3 spans 12 residues. Germline loops: CDR1 SNHLY, CDR2 FYNNEI. This CDR3 reads CASSDGQGSSPF. The CDR3 region has the DNA TGTGCCAGCAGCGACGGACAGGGTAGTTCTCCTTTC.

This clonotype appeared many times. The chain links TRBV7-9 to TRBJ2-1; 9 nucleotides match TRBD2. CDR1 and CDR2 from the germline V gene are SEHNR and FQNEAQ (reference sequence). V lost 3 bases to trimming and J lost 10 bases; unmatched junction nucleotides: 4. The CDR3 length is 13 residues. The CDR3 region is CASSLGLADEQFF. DNA of the CDR3: TGTGCCAGCAGCTTGGGACTAGCCGACGAGCAGTTCTTC.

This clonotype was seen many times. The rearrangement joins TRBV7-2 to TRBJ2-7; perhaps D is TRBD1 or TRBD2 (6 bases each). With 5 bases removed from V and 4 bases from J, the gap between germline ends came to 15 bases. Germline-derived CDR1 and CDR2 are SGHTA and FQGNSA. CDR3 length: 14 amino acids. The CDR3 nucleotides are TGTGCCAGCAGCCGGAGGGGGACGACATACGAGCAGTACTTC. This sequence encodes CASSRRGTTYEQYF.

The rearrangement links TRBV18 to TRBJ1-6; D possibly corresponds to TRBD1 (6 bases). This CDR3 region has 15 residues. Germline V gene data show CDR1 as KGHSH and CDR2 as LQKENI. V was clipped by 3 bases and J by 4 bases, with 10 bases between them. CDR3 DNA sequence: TGTGCCAGCTCACCTGATGGACAGTATAATTCACCCCTCCACTTT. Protein: CASSPDGQYNSPLHF.

This chain uses TRBV12-3 or TRBV12-4 with TRBJ1-3, with D unresolved. The CDR3 is 12 amino acids. V was trimmed by 3 bases and J by 3 bases, leaving 3 bases between them. The CDR3 bases are TGTGCCAGCAGTTTCTTTGGAAACACCATATATTTT. Its protein product is CASSFFGNTIYF.

This clonotype showed up just a few times. The chain recombines TRBV19 with TRBJ2-2; no clear D gene. This CDR3 comprises 15 residues. CDR1 is LNHDA and CDR2 is SQIVND in the germline V gene (reference sequence). V was pared by 5 bases and J by 4 bases, with 14 bases between. Here the CDR3 reads CASSPPVFATGELFF. The CDR3 coding sequence is TGTGCCAGTAGTCCACCGGTCTTTGCCACCGGGGAGCTGTTTTTT.

The chain carries TRBV7-6 and TRBJ2-5; D gene uncertain. Trimming left V 5 bases short and J 5 bases short, with 9 bases between. The CDR3 is 12 residues long. Germline-derived CDR1 and CDR2 are SGHVS and FNYEAQ. The CDR3 coding sequence is TGTGCCAGCAGCCCTCCTTGGGAGACCCAGTACTTC. It is translated as CASSPPWETQYF.

J is TRBJ1-1 and V is TRBV11-2; 10 bases agree with TRBD1. CDR1 and CDR2 (germline): SGHAT, FQNNGV. With 1 base clipped from V and 0 bases from J, the junction kept 11 bases outside the gene matches. This CDR3 is built from 19 residues. Written as DNA, the CDR3 is TGTGCCAGCAGCTTAGTAATCGACAGGGGGCGGACCTTGAACACTGAAGCTTTCTTT. This codes for CASSLVIDRGRTLNTEAFF.

The chain recombines TRBV19 with TRBJ2-1; D perhaps matches TRBD2 (6 bases). V was clipped by 4 bases and J by 0 bases, with 13 bases between them. The germline CDR1 and CDR2 sequences are LNHDA and SQIVND (reference sequence). This CDR3 region has 16 residues. CDR3: CASSTLATSSYNEQFF. The DNA for the CDR3 is TGTGCCAGTAGTACGCTAGCGACTAGCTCCTACAATGAGCAGTTCTTC.

The rearrangement joins TRBV24-1 to TRBJ2-2, with no clear D. The CDR3 consists of 13 residues. V was clipped by 4 bases and J by 0 bases, with 2 bases between them. Germline CDR1 reads KGHDR; CDR2 reads SFDVKD. CDR3 sequence reads: CATSDTNTGELFF. CDR3 DNA sequence: TGTGCCACCAGTGACACGAACACCGGGGAGCTGTTTTTT.

This chain connects TRBV20-1 to TRBJ1-2; D is unresolved. V lost 4 bases, J lost 2 bases, and 17 bases lay in between. CDR1 and CDR2 from the germline V gene are DFQATT and SNEGSKA (reference sequence). The CDR3 covers 15 residues. CDR3 amino acids: CSATPPGNRNYGYTF. CDR3 DNA sequence: TGCAGTGCTACTCCCCCGGGGAACAGAAACTATGGCTACACCTTC.

The chain employs TRBV7-8 and TRBJ1-1; 9 positions match TRBD1. The length of the CDR3 is 18 residues. In germline, CDR1 is SGHVS, CDR2 FQNEAQ. The V and J ends lost 0 bases and 5 bases, in that order; junction bases with no gene match: 13. CDR3 in DNA: TGTGCCAGCAGCTTAGCTTTTTCAAGTGGGACAGGGCGGACTGAAGCTTTCTTT. It translates to CASSLAFSSGTGRTEAFF. The full variable domain, rest sourced from reference TRBV7-8 and TRBJ1-1, is GAGVSQSPRYKVAKRGQDVALRCDPISGHVSLFWYQQALGQGPEFLTYFQNEAQLDKSGLPSDRFFAERPEGSVSTLKIQRTQQEDSAVYLCASSLAFSSGTGRTEAFFGQGTRLTVV.

This sequence joins TRBV18 and TRBJ1-5; no definite D call. V lost 3 bases and J lost 3, with 30 bases in between. This CDR3 has 21 residues. Germline V gives CDR1 KGHSH, CDR2 LQKENI. In DNA form, the CDR3 reads TGTGCCAGCTCACCTCGTGCCAGGCTTCAGGACCAAAACGATCTCAATCAGCCCCAGCATTTT. It yields the protein CASSPRARLQDQNDLNQPQHF.

This rearrangement joins TRBV5-6 to TRBJ2-4; D is unclear. The CDR3 totals 14 residues. The germline CDR1 and CDR2 sequences are SGHDT and YYEEEE. Trimming cost V 6 bases and J 4 bases, with 14 bases left between them. Written as DNA, the CDR3 is TGTGCCAGCACCTCACCAGGTTGGAAAAACATTCAGTACTTC. This codes for CASTSPGWKNIQYF.

This sequence joins TRBV24-1 and TRBJ2-3; 13 bases are shared with TRBD2. This CDR3 has 17 residues. V lost 4 bases to trimming and J lost 5 bases; unmatched junction nucleotides: 8. The V gene's germline CDR1 is KGHDR and CDR2 SFDVKD. Here the CDR3 reads CATSDTGLAGAKDTQYF. CDR3 nucleotides: TGTGCCACCAGTGACACTGGACTAGCGGGAGCTAAAGATACGCAGTATTTT.

A single count supports this clonotype. The genes are TRBV7-9 and TRBJ2-5, with D possibly being TRBD2 (6 bases). Between the trimmed V and J ends, which lost 7 bases and 7 bases, there was a span of 16 bases. The CDR3 covers 13 residues. The V gene's germline CDR1 is SEHNR and CDR2 FQNEAQ (reference sequence). The chain's CDR3 is CASNGGPTATQYF. CDR3 DNA: TGTGCCAGCAACGGAGGGCCCACCGCGACCCAGTACTTC.

This clonotype has a handful of counts. This rearrangement joins TRBV6-6 to TRBJ2-7; D possibly corresponds to TRBD2 (5 bases). This CDR3 is 13 amino acids long. With 2 bases removed from V and 7 bases from J, the gap between germline ends came to 12 bases. Germline assignment: CDR1 MNHNY and CDR2 SVGAGI (reference sequence). The CDR3 here is CASSYEGFEEQYV. Here the CDR3 DNA reads TGTGCCAGCAGTTACGAGGGTTTCGAAGAGCAGTACGTC.

This clonotype turned up a few times. This chain links TRBV10-2 with TRBJ1-2; D gene ambiguous. Trimming removed 4 bases at V and 8 bases at J, with 20 bases between. Germline-derived CDR1 and CDR2 are WSHSY and SAAADI. This CDR3 is 15 amino acids long. DNA for the CDR3: TGCGCCAGCAGTGCCTCAGCGCCGCCCTTAGCCGGCTACACCTTC. Its protein product is CASSASAPPLAGYTF.

This clonotype has at least ten counts. The CDR3 DNA reads TGTGCCAGCAGCTTAGACAGGGGTCGTTCACCCCTCCACTTT. Translation gives CASSLDRGRSPLHF. The V gene is TRBV7-2, the J gene TRBJ1-6; 7 positions agree with TRBD1. This CDR3 has 14 amino acids. Germline lookup yields CDR1 SGHTA and CDR2 FQGNSA. V shed 1 base, J shed 9 bases, and the junction held 3 bases outside the gene matches.

This clonotype was seen at least ten times. This rearrangement joins TRBV6-2 or TRBV6-3 to TRBJ2-1, with 7 bases aligning to TRBD2. With 2 bases clipped from V and 5 bases from J, the junction kept 6 bases outside the gene matches. CDR1 and CDR2 from the germline V gene are MNHEY and SVGEGT. The CDR3 consists of 15 residues. CDR3 sequence: CASSYGSGRNNEQFF. The CDR3 DNA reads TGTGCCAGCAGTTACGGTAGCGGGCGTAACAATGAGCAGTTCTTC.

This rearrangement joins TRBV6-1 to TRBJ1-2, with 9 bases that match TRBD1. The V gene's germline CDR1 is MNHNS and CDR2 SASEGT. This CDR3 has 21 amino acids. J gave up 3 bases and V 5 bases, and 25 bases lay outside the gene matches. The CDR3 loop is CASSYGAVGRGTGLADYGYTF. The CDR3 region has the DNA TGTGCCAGCAGTTACGGGGCGGTCGGTCGGGGGACAGGGTTAGCAGACTATGGCTACACCTTC.

The sample holds a few counts of this clonotype. The chain has TRBV28 and TRBJ1-1, with D unresolved. This CDR3 has 16 residues. V was cut by 6 bases and J by 3 bases, with 20 bases left in between. Germline CDR1 reads MDHEN; CDR2 reads SYDVKM. The CDR3 nucleotides read TGTGCCAGCAGCCGAGTCGAAGGGTCGAGGGACACTGAAGCTTTCTTT. Its protein is CASSRVEGSRDTEAFF.

This clonotype was counted at least ten times. V and J are TRBV7-9 and TRBJ1-5; 8 positions match TRBD1. Germline V lookup: CDR1 SEHNR, CDR2 FQNEAQ (reference sequence). V lost 5 bases, J lost 0 bases, and 6 bases stayed unmatched. The CDR3 length is 16 residues. The chain's CDR3 is CASSPTGQASNQPQHF. The CDR3 bases are TGTGCCAGCAGCCCAACGGGACAGGCTAGCAATCAGCCCCAGCATTTT.